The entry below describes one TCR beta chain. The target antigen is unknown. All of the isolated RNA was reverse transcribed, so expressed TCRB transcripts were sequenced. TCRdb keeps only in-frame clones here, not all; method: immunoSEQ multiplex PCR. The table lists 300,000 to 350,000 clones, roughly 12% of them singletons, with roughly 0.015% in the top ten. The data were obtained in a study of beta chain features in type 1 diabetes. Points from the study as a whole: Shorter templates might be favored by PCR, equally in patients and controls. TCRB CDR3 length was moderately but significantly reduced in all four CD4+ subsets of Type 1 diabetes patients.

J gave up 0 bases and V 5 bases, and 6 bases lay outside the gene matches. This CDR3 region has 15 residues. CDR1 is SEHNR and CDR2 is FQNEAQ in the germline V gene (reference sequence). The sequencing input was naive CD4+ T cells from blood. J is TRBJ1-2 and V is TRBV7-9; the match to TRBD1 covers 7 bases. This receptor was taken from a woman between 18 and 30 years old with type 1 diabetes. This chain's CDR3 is CASSRPGQPNYGYTF. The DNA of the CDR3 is TGTGCCAGCAGCCGACCGGGACAGCCTAACTATGGCTACACCTTC.